These 9 T cell receptor beta chains were sequenced from one sample in a study of shared clonotypes between healthy human individuals. Libraries were prepared by immunoSEQ multiplex PCR; TCRdb keeps only in-frame clonotypes and omits some of them. The sample includes more than 2 million clones, 85% to 95% of them seen just once. The source material was naive CD4+ T cells sorted from blood. Subset reported: CD45RA+ positively selected. The receptor set was obtained from a man aged 18-30 years in good health.

The rearrangement links TRBV25-1 to TRBJ2-5; the D gene is possibly TRBD1 (5 bases). The germline gives CDR1 MGHDK, CDR2 SYGVNS. The CDR3 consists of 18 residues. V lost 2 bases to trimming and J lost 4 bases, with 23 bases between them. The CDR3 protein is CASSEAPSPFRVVETQYF. The DNA for the CDR3 is TGTGCCAGCAGTGAAGCCCCGAGCCCATTCAGGGTAGTAGAGACCCAGTACTTC.

The chain recombines TRBV6-6 with TRBJ1-1; the D is unclear. V was cut by 0 bases and J by 4 bases, with 9 bases left in between. Germline V lookup: CDR1 MNHNY, CDR2 SVGAGI (reference sequence). The CDR3 is 14 residues long. The CDR3 region has the DNA TGTGCCAGCAGTTACTCTACAAGCCCCACTGAAGCTTTCTTT. Translation: CASSYSTSPTEAFF.

J is TRBJ1-5 and V is TRBV19; a weak D match, TRBD1 (5 bases). Trimming left V 4 bases short and J 0 bases short, with 10 bases between. This CDR3 is built from 15 residues. Per germline, CDR1 LNHDA and CDR2 SQIVND (reference sequence). CDR3 protein: CASSTGGVSNQPQHF. CDR3 sequence (DNA): TGTGCCAGTAGTACTGGAGGGGTTAGCAATCAGCCCCAGCATTTT.

Only one count was recorded for this clone. The chain uses TRBV4-3 and TRBJ1-6; D gene unclear. Germline CDR1 is LGHNA and CDR2 is YSLEER. The germline V and J ends were trimmed by 0 bases and 4 bases, with 7 bases remaining between them. This CDR3 contains 15 residues. In DNA, the CDR3 is TGCGCCAGCAGCCAAGATCACGGATATAATTCACCCCTCCACTTT. This sequence encodes CASSQDHGYNSPLHF.

The rearrangement links TRBV6-1 to TRBJ1-5; D might be TRBD1 (5 bases). Looked up from germline, CDR1 is MNHNS and CDR2 is SASEGT. The CDR3 contains 15 residues. Trimming removed 3 bases at V and 0 bases at J, with 9 bases between. CDR3 in amino acids: CASSDPGRSNQPQHF. In DNA form, the CDR3 reads TGTGCCAGCAGTGATCCGGGACGTAGCAATCAGCCCCAGCATTTT.

V and J are TRBV5-4 and TRBJ2-2; tentatively, D is TRBD2 (7 bases). Germline V gives CDR1 SGHNT, CDR2 YYREEE (reference sequence). Trimming shortened V by 6 bases and J by 5 bases, and 14 bases separated the two germline ends. CDR3 size: 14 residues. CDR3 amino acids: CASMRGLGTGELFF. The CDR3, as DNA: TGTGCCAGCATGCGGGGGCTCGGTACCGGGGAGCTGTTTTTT.

The count of this clone is one. The chain combines TRBV27 with TRBJ1-4, with D uncertain. CDR1 is MNHEY, CDR2 SMNVEV, per germline (reference sequence). The CDR3 is 14 amino acids. The V end lost 6 bases, the J end lost 1 base, and 9 bases lay between the germline ends. CDR3 in DNA: TGTGCCAGCAGGATGGACGGAACTAATGAAAAACTGTTTTTT. Its protein is CASRMDGTNEKLFF.

The chain carries TRBV5-6 and TRBJ2-5; D ambiguous. The V and J ends lost 0 bases and 5 bases respectively, with 14 bases between them. CDR1 and CDR2 from the germline V gene are SGHDT and YYEEEE. The CDR3 spans 15 residues. CDR3 nucleotide sequence: TGTGCCAGCAGCTTGGGTATAGGCTCCCCGGAGACCCAGTACTTC. This codes for CASSLGIGSPETQYF.

With regard to this clone: This CDR3 is also generated by other DNA sequences in the sample. For the CDR3, the DNA is TGTGCCAGCTCACCAGGGACTCCCCAAGAGACCCAGTACTTC. This translates into CASSPGTPQETQYF. This chain uses TRBV18 with TRBJ2-5; tentative D call: TRBD2 (6 bases). Germline values: CDR1 KGHSH, CDR2 LQKENI. This CDR3 comprises 14 residues. Trimming pared 2 bases from V and 1 base from J, leaving 8 bases between.